The following is a T cell receptor beta chain sequence with its context. Study processing details: How many nucleated cells were present was estimated from reference gene primer amplification. Measured with immunoSEQ multiplex PCR; TCRdb has only the in-frame clones, and not every one. V and J calls and clone size come straight from that table; D and trimming were deduced from the DNA. The sample includes about 76,000 clones, 82% of them seen just once. Germline V CDR1 and CDR2: KGHDR, SFDVKD. V lost 5 bases to trimming and J lost 3 bases, with 16 bases between them. The CDR3 runs to 16 residues. This specimen comes from a study of blood T cell repertoires in COVID-19. Study information: COVID-19 samples collected from the United States, Italy and Spain covered acute and convalescent phases.

The rearrangement joins TRBV24-1 to TRBJ1-5; weak D call: TRBD1 (6 bases). The sequenced material came from peripheral blood. This clonotype was sampled from a human donor in a cohort sampled during active COVID-19. CDR3 protein: CATSGSRTATNQPQHF. For the CDR3, the DNA is TGTGCCACCAGTGGTTCCCGGACAGCCACCAATCAGCCCCAGCATTTT.